This is a list of T cell receptor beta chains from one sample in a study of blood T cells in healthy people across ages. One entry per CDR3 protein, called by TCRdb with MiXCR from the 5' RACE reads. The table includes 600,000 to 1,000,000 distinct CDR3 sequences, more than 45% detected once. Sequencing used blood. The origin of the receptors is a man aged 30 to 39 in good health. The CDR3 runs from the conserved cysteine through the conserved F or W. Fields, in order: V gene, J gene, CDR3 protein.

>TRBV20-1|TRBJ2-1
CSADPGPSHNEQFF
>TRBV5-1|TRBJ2-7
CASSLDQATQYF
>TRBV10-3|TRBJ1-2
CAISEIPTGMGGYTF
>TRBV12-3/TRBV12-4|TRBJ2-3
CASSSPYHTDTQYF
>TRBV12-3/TRBV12-4|TRBJ2-3
CATSGGADTQYF
>TRBV30|TRBJ1-2
CAWTDSAPEGYTF
>TRBV5-1|TRBJ2-5
CASSFTTLQETQYF
>TRBV20-1|TRBJ1-2
CSARDYLGYGYTF
>TRBV7-2|TRBJ1-1
CASSYTKVTEAFF
>TRBV7-2|TRBJ1-1
CASSLVRNMNTEAFF
>TRBV7-2|TRBJ1-2
CASSRGDRSPHYGYTF
>TRBV2|TRBJ1-5
CASSDGGGRPQHF
>TRBV7-8|TRBJ2-5
CTSNLVSREWETQYF
>TRBV4-2|TRBJ1-2
CASSQDKSNGGYTF
>TRBV7-9|TRBJ1-4
CASSLGRGANEKLFF
>TRBV5-1|TRBJ2-1
CASSEREGLSNEQFF
>TRBV27|TRBJ2-6
CASSWTGEDSTGANVLTF
>TRBV6-1|NA
CASSESLETQYF
>TRBV20-1|TRBJ2-3
CSAISATAGADTQYF
>TRBV7-2|TRBJ2-7
CASSFEGGQYF
>TRBV20-1|TRBJ1-6
CSARERQLNNSPLHF
>TRBV3-1|TRBJ1-2
CASSQEGAGDGHTF
>TRBV20-1|TRBJ2-6
CSAPPRGCISSGANVLTF
>TRBV4-1|TRBJ2-3
CASSRGGGTDTQYF
>TRBV11-2|TRBJ2-7
CASSPRTGATYEQYF